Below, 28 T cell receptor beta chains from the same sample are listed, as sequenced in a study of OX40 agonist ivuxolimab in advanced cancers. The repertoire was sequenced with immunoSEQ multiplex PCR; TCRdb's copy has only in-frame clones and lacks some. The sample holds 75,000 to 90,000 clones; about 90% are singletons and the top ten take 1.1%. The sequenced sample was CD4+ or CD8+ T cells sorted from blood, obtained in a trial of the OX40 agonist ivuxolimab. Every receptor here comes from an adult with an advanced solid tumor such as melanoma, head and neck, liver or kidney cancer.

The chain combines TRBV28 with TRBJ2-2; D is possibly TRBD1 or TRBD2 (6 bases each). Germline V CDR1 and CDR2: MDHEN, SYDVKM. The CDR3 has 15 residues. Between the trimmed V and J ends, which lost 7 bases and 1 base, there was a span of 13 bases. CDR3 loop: CASIRGRGNTGELFF. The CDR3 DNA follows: TGTGCCAGCATCCGGGGGCGGGGGAACACCGGGGAGCTGTTTTTT.

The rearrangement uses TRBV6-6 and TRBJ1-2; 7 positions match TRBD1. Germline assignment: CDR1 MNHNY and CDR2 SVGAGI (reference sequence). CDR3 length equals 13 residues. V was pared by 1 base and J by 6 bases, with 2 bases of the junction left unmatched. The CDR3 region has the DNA TGTGCCAGCAGTTACTTACAGGGGAATGGCTACACCTTC. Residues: CASSYLQGNGYTF.

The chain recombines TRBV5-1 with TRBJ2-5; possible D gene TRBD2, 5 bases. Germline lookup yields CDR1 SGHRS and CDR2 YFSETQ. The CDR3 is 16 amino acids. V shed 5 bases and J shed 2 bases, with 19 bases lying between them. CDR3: CASSVQKASPQETQYF. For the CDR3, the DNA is TGCGCCAGCAGTGTCCAAAAGGCTAGCCCTCAAGAGACCCAGTACTTC.

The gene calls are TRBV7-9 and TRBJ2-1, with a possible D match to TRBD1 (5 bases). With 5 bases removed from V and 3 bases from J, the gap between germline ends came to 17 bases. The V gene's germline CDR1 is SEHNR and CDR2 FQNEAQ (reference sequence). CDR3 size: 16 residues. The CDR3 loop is CASSPGGAAHYNEQFF. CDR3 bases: TGTGCCAGCAGCCCGGGTGGGGCAGCTCACTACAATGAGCAGTTCTTC. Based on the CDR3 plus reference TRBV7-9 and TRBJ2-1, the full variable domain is DTGVSQNPRHKITKRGQNVTFRCDPISEHNRLYWYRQTLGQGPEFLTYFQNEAQLEKSRLLSDRFSAERPKGSFSTLEIQRTEQGDSAMYLCASSPGGAAHYNEQFFGPGTRLTVL.

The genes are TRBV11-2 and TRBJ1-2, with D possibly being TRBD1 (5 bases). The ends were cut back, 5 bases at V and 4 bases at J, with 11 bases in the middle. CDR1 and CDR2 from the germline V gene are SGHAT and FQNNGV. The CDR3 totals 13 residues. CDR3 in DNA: TGTGCCAGCAGCCAACAGGTTTCCTATGGCTACACCTTC. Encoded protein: CASSQQVSYGYTF.

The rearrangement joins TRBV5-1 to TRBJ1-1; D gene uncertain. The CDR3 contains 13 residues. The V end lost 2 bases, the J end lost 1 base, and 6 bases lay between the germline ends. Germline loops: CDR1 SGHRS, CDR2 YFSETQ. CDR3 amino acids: CASSLPPNTEAFF. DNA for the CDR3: TGCGCCAGCAGCTTACCCCCGAACACTGAAGCTTTCTTT.

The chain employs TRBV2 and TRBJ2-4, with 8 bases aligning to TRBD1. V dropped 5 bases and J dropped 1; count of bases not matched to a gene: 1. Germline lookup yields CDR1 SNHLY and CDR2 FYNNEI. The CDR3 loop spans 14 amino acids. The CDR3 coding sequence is TGTGCCAGCAGTAGACAGGGGGCCAAAAACATTCAGTACTTC. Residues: CASSRQGAKNIQYF.

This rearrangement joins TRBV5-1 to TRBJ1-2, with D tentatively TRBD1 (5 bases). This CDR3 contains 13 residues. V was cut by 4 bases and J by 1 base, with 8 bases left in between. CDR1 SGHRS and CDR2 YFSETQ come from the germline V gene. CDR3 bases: TGCGCCAGCAGCGAGGACAATAACTATGGCTACACCTTC. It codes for CASSEDNNYGYTF. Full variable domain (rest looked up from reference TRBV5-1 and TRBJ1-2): KAGVTQTPRYLIKTRGQQVTLSCSPISGHRSVSWYQQTPGQGLQFLFEYFSETQRNKGNFPGRFSGRQFSNSRSEMNVSTLELGDSALYLCASSEDNNYGYTFGSGTRLTVV.

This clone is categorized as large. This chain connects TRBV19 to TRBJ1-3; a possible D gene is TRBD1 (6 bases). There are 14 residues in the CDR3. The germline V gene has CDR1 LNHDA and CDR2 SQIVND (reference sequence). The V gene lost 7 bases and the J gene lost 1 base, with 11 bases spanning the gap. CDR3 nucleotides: TGTGCCAGTAAATCGGGGGCTTCTGGAAACACCATATATTTT. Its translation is CASKSGASGNTIYF.

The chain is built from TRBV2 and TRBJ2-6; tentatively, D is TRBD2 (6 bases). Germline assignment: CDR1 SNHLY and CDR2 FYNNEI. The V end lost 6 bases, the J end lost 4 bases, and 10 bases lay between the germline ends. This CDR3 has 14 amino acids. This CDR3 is CASRGGWGANVLTF. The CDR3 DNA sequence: TGTGCCAGCAGAGGAGGGTGGGGGGCCAACGTCCTGACTTTC.

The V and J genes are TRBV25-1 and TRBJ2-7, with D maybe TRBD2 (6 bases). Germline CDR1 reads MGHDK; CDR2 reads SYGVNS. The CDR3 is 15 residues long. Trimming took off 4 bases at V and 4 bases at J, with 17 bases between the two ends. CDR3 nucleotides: TGTGCCAGCAGTGGTGGGTTGATAGGGACTTACGAGCAGTACTTC. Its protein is CASSGGLIGTYEQYF.

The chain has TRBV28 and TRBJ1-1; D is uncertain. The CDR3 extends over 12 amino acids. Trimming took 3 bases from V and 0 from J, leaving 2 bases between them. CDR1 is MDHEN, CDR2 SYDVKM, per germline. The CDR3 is CASSLLNTEAFF. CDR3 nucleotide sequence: TGTGCCAGCAGTTTGCTGAACACTGAAGCTTTCTTT.

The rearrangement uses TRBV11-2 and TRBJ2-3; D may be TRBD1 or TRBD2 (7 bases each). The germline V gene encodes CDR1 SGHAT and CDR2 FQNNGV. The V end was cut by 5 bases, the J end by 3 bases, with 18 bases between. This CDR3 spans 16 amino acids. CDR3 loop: CASSIQTGRGTDTQYF. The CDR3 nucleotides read TGTGCCAGCAGCATTCAGACAGGGCGGGGGACAGATACGCAGTATTTT.

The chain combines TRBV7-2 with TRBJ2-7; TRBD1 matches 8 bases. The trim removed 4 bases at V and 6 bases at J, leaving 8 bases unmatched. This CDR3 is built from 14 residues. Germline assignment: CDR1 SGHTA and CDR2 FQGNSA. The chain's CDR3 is CASSSLRGRFEQYF. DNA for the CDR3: TGTGCCAGCAGCTCCCTCAGGGGGCGCTTCGAGCAGTACTTC. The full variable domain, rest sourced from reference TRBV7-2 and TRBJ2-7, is GAGVSQSPSNKVTEKGKDVELRCDPISGHTALYWYRQSLGQGLEFLIYFQGNSAPDKSGLPSDRFSAERTGGSVSTLTIQRTQQEDSAVYLCASSSLRGRFEQYFGPGTRLTVT.

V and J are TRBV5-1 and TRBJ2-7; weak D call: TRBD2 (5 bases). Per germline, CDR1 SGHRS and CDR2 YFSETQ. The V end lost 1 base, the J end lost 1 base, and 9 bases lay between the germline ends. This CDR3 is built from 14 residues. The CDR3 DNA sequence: TGCGCCAGCAGCTTGATGAGGGAATCCTACGAGCAGTACTTC. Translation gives CASSLMRESYEQYF.

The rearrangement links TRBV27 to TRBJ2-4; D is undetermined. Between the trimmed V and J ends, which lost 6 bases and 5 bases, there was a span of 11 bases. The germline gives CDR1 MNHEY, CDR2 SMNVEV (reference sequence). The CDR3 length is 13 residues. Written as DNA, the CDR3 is TGTGCCAGCAGCCGGTCTGGTGAAAACATTCAGTACTTC. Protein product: CASSRSGENIQYF.

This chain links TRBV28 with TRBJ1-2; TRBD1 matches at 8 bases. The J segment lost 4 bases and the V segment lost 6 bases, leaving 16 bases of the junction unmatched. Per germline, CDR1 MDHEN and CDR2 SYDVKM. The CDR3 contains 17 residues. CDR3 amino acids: CASSQSPGTGTSYGYTF. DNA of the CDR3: TGTGCCAGCAGCCAAAGTCCCGGGACAGGAACCAGCTATGGCTACACCTTC.

CDR3 amino acids: CASSQEGVSSYNEQFF. For the CDR3, the DNA is TGCGCCAGCAGCCAGGAAGGAGTTAGCTCCTACAATGAGCAGTTCTTC. The chain uses TRBV4-3 and TRBJ2-1; D is undetermined. Trimming removed 3 bases from V and 0 bases from J, with 12 bases in between. The CDR3 length is 16 residues. CDR1 and CDR2 (germline): LGHNA, YSLEER.

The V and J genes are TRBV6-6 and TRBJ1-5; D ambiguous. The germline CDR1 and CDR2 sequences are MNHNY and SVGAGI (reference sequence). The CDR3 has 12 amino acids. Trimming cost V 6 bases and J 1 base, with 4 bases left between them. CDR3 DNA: TGTGCCAGCAGACACAGCAATCAGCCCCAGCATTTT. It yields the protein CASRHSNQPQHF.

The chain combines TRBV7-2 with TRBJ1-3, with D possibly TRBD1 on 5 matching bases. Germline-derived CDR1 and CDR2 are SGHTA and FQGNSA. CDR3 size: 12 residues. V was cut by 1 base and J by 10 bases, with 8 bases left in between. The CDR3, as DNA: TGTGCCAGCAGCTTAGACAGGCTTACCATATATTTT. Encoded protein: CASSLDRLTIYF.

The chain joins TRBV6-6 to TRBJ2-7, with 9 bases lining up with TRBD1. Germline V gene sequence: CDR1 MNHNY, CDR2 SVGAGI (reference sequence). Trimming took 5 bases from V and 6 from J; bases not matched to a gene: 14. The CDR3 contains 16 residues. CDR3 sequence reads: CASSRSGTGPLGEQYF. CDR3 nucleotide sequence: TGTGCCAGCAGTCGCAGCGGGACAGGGCCCCTCGGCGAGCAGTACTTC.

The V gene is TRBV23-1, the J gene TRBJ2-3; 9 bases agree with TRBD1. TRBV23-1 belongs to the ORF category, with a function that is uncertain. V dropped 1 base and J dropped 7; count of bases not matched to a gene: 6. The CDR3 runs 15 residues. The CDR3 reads CASSQWDRVVNTQYF. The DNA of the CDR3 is TGCGCCAGCAGTCAATGGGACAGGGTGGTGAATACGCAGTATTTT.

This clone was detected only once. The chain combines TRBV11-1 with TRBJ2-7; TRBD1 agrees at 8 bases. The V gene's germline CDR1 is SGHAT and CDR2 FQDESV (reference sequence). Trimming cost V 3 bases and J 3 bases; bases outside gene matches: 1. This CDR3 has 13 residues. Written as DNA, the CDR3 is TGTGCCAGCAGCTTCGGACAGGGCTACGAGCAGTACTTC. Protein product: CASSFGQGYEQYF.

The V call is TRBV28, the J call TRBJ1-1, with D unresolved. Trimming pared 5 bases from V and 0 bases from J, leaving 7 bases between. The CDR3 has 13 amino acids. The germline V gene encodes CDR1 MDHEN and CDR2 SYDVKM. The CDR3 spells CASSLIMNTEAFF. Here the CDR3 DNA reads TGTGCCAGCAGTCTAATTATGAACACTGAAGCTTTCTTT.

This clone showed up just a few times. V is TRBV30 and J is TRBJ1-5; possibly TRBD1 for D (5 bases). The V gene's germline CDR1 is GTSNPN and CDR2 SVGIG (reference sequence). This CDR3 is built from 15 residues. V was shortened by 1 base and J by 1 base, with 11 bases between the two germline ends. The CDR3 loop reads CAWSGGFGSNQPQHF. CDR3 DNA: TGTGCCTGGAGTGGGGGGTTCGGAAGCAATCAGCCCCAGCATTTT.

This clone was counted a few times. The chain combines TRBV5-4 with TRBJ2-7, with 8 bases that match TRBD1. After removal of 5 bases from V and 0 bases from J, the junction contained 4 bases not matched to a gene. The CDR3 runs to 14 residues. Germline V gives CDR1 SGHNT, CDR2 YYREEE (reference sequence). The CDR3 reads CASRRQGSSYEQYF. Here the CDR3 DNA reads TGTGCCAGCAGGCGACAGGGGAGCTCCTACGAGCAGTACTTC.

In nucleotides, the CDR3 is TGCGCCAGCAGCTTTGGGGGGGATTATGGCTACACCTTC. It specifies CASSFGGDYGYTF. The genes are TRBV5-1 and TRBJ1-2; D is possibly TRBD1 (5 bases). The CDR3 length is 13 residues. V gave up 2 bases and J gave up 5 bases, with 10 bases separating them. Per the germline V gene, CDR1 is SGHRS and CDR2 is YFSETQ. The complete variable domain, with remaining parts taken from reference TRBV5-1 and TRBJ1-2, reads KAGVTQTPRYLIKTRGQQVTLSCSPISGHRSVSWYQQTPGQGLQFLFEYFSETQRNKGNFPGRFSGRQFSNSRSEMNVSTLELGDSALYLCASSFGGDYGYTFGSGTRLTVV.

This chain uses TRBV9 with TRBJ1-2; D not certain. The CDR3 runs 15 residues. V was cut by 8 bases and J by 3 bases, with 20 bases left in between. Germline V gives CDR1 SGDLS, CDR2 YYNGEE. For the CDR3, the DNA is TGTGCCAGTCCTGACGGAGACGACCACGACTATGGCTACACCTTC. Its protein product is CASPDGDDHDYGYTF.